This T cell receptor (beta chain) emerged from a study of beta chain features in type 1 diabetes. At the level of the study: No age, gender or cell yield differences were seen between patients and healthy donors.

Each sorted fraction was over 95% pure. Reverse transcription of all isolated RNA meant that expressed TCRB transcripts were sequenced. Libraries were prepared by immunoSEQ multiplex PCR; TCRdb keeps only in-frame clonotypes and omits some of them. The sample contains about 160,000 clones, 9% to 12% of which appear only once. Many counts were recorded for this clone. The antigen remains undetermined. Study-level findings and limits: Significant though moderate, a shortening of TCRB CDR3s appeared in all four CD4+ subsets of Type 1 diabetes patients.

CDR1 and CDR2 (germline): SGHNT, YYREEE (reference sequence). The CDR3 has 18 residues. The J segment lost 0 bases and the V segment lost 0 bases, leaving 9 bases of the junction unmatched. The rearrangement joins TRBV5-4 to TRBJ2-1, with 7 positions matching TRBD2. The sequence came from a man younger than 45 with type 1 diabetes. Material: central memory CD4+ T cells from blood. The CDR3 coding sequence is TGTGCCAGCAGCTTGGTAGCGGGCATTACTAGCTCCTACAATGAGCAGTTCTTC. Protein sequence: CASSLVAGITSSYNEQFF.